Below, one T cell receptor (beta chain) is given with its context. TCRdb's copy holds only in-frame clones and misses some; the assay was immunoSEQ multiplex PCR. The sample gives 100,000 to 150,000 clones, about 85% of which show up once; 9.5% to 10% is in the top ten. The data are from a study of blood T cell repertoires in COVID-19. Background on the study: COVID-19 samples, acute and convalescent, were from the United States, Italy and Spain.

The ends were cut back, 7 bases at V and 12 bases at J, with 13 bases in the middle. Germline CDR1 is DFQATT and CDR2 is SNEGSKA (reference sequence). The CDR3 sequence is 10 residues long. Input material: peripheral blood. This TCR came from a man aged 35 to 55 with active or convalescent COVID-19. The gene calls are TRBV20-1 and TRBJ2-1, with D perhaps TRBD1 (5 bases). The CDR3 nucleotides read TGCAGTGTCAACCAGGGAAGGCAGTTCTTC. As protein: CSVNQGRQFF.